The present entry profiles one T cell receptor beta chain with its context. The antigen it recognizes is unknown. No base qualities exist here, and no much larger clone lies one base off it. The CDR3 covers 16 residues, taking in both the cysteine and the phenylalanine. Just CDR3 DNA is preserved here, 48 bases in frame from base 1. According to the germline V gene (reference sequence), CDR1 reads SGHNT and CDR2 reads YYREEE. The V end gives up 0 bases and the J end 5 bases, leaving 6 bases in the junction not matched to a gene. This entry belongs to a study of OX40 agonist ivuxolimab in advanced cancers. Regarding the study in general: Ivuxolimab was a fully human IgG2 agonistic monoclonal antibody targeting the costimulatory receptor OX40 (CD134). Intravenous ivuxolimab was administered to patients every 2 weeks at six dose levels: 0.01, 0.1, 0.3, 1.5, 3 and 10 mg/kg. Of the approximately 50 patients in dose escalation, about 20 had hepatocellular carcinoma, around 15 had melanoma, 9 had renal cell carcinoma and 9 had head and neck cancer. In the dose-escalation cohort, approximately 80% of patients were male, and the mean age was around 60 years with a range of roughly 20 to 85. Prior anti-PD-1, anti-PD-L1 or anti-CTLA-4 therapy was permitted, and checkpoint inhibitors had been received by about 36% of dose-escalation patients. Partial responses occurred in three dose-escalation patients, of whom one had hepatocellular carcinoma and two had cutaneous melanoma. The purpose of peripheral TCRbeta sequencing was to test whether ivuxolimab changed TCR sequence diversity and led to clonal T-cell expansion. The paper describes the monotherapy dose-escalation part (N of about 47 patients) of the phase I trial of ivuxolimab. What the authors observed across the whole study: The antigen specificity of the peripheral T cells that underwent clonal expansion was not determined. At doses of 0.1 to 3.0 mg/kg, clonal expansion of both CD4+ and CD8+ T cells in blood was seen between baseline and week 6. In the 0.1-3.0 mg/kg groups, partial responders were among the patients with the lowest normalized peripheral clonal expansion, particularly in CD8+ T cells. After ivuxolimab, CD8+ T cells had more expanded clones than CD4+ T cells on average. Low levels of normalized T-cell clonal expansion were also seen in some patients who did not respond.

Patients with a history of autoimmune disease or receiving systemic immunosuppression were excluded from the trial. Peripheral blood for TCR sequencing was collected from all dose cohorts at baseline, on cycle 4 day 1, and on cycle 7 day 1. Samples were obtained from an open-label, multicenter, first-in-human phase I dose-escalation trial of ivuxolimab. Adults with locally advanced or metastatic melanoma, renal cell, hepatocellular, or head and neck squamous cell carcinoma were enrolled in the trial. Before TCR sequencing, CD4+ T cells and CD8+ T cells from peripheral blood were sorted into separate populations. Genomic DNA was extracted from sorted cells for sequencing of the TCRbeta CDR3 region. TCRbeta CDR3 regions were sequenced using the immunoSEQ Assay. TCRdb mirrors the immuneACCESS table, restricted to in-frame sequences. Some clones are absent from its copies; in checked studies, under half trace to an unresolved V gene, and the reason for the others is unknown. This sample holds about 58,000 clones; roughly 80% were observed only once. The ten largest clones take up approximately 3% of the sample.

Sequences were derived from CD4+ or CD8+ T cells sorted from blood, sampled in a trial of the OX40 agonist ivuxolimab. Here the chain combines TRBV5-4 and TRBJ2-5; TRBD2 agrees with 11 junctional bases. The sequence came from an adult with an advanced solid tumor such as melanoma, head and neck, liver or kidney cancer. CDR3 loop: CASSLEGSGGAETQYF. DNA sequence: TGTGCCAGCAGCTTGGAAGGTAGCGGGGGGGCTGAGACCCAGTACTTC.